Listed here are 6 T cell receptor beta chains from one sample, sequenced in a study of beta chain features in type 1 diabetes. Expressed TCRB transcripts were sequenced because the isolated RNA had all been reverse transcribed beforehand. This table comes from immunoSEQ multiplex PCR, and its TCRdb copy is limited to in-frame clones, with some not included. The sample lists around 240,000 clones, around 68% occurring once. The sample consisted of naive CD4+ T cells from blood. The receptors derive from a man under 40 in good health.

This chain links TRBV12-5 with TRBJ2-1; perhaps TRBD1 as D (6 bases). Trimming shortened V by 6 bases and J by 1 base, and 16 bases separated the two germline ends. Looked up from germline, CDR1 is LGHNT and CDR2 is FRNRAP. CDR3 size: 16 residues. CDR3 in amino acids: CASGPATGRSYNEQFF. The DNA for the CDR3 is TGTGCTAGTGGCCCCGCAACAGGGCGGTCCTACAATGAGCAGTTCTTC. Filled out from reference TRBV12-5 and TRBJ2-1, the complete variable domain reads DARVTQTPRHKVTEMGQEVTMRCQPILGHNTVFWYRQTMMQGLELLAYFRNRAPLDDSGMPKDRFSAEMPDATLATLKIQPSEPRDSAVYFCASGPATGRSYNEQFFGPGTRLTVL.

To note about this clone: Additional DNA sequences in this sample encode the identical CDR3. The chain uses TRBV5-1 and TRBJ2-3, with D unresolved. Trimming stripped 1 base from V and 5 bases from J, with 2 bases between. The CDR3 length is 11 residues. Germline CDR1 SGHRS, CDR2 YFSETQ. The CDR3 loop reads CASSLRDTQYF. As DNA, the CDR3 is TGCGCCAGCAGCTTGAGAGATACGCAGTATTTT.

J is TRBJ1-1 and V is TRBV7-9; D uncertain. Trimming pared 5 bases from V and 6 bases from J, leaving 13 bases between. The germline gives CDR1 SEHNR, CDR2 FQNEAQ (reference sequence). The CDR3 runs 13 residues. CDR3 loop: CASSVTKPAEAFF. In DNA form, the CDR3 reads TGTGCCAGCAGCGTAACGAAACCTGCTGAAGCTTTCTTT.

This clone is a singleton in its sample. The chain joins TRBV29-1 to TRBJ2-3, with 9 bases matching TRBD1. This CDR3 contains 14 residues. The germline CDR1 and CDR2 sequences are SQVTM and ANQGSEA. V dropped 7 bases and J dropped 0; count of bases not matched to a gene: 5. The CDR3 here is CSGKQGASTDTQYF. The DNA for the CDR3 is TGCAGCGGGAAACAGGGGGCTAGCACAGATACGCAGTATTTT.

The genes are TRBV5-1 and TRBJ2-1; 9 nucleotides align to TRBD2. With 4 bases clipped from V and 9 bases from J, the junction kept 14 bases outside the gene matches. Germline values: CDR1 SGHRS, CDR2 YFSETQ. The CDR3 has 16 amino acids. CDR3 sequence: CASSPGLAGTSSEQFF. The DNA for the CDR3 is TGCGCCAGCAGCCCCGGGCTAGCGGGGACCTCGTCTGAGCAGTTCTTC.

The CDR3 spells CAWPGGTGNEKLFF. Written as DNA, the CDR3 is TGTGCCTGGCCGGGCGGGACAGGGAATGAAAAACTGTTTTTT. This sequence joins TRBV30 and TRBJ1-4; TRBD1 matches at 9 bases. The germline V gene has CDR1 GTSNPN and CDR2 SVGIG (reference sequence). The V gene end was trimmed by 5 bases and the J gene end by 5 bases; junction bases not matched to a gene: 6. This CDR3 contains 14 residues.